The T cell receptor (beta chain) under discussion was sequenced for a study of cytomegalovirus exposure and HLA in healthy donors. Background on the study: Genetic ancestry analysis placed over 65% of the roughly 400 donors that were genotyped in the Caucasian-associated cluster. Findings of the study overall: The likely explanation for a cluster of highly shared sequence variants was sequencing artifact. A prior analysis recorded that most TCR beta V segments were productive about 90% or about 30% of the time.

About this clone: What it recognizes is unknown.

Both 60 Vbeta primers and 13 Jbeta primers went into the PCR. Some clones are missing from TCRdb's copy, which holds only in-frame ones; the method was immunoSEQ multiplex PCR. The repertoire shows over 100,000 clones; the top ten hold over 1.5%. The CDR3 runs 13 residues. Germline CDR1 SQVTM, CDR2 ANQGSEA. This TCR was recovered from a woman in her forties in good health and CMV-seropositive. This chain links TRBV29-1 with TRBJ2-5, with D possibly being TRBD1 (6 bases). The J call may be mistaken, given a closer DNA end match to TRBJ2-7. The sequenced sample was PBMCs. The CDR3 nucleotides read TGCAGCGTTGAAGGCGTGGCAGGGGACGAGCAGTACTTC. It yields the protein CSVEGVAGDEQYF.